Listed here is a single T cell receptor beta chain. Its antigen is unidentified. One end of the junction fails to match germline, which may point to a read error. This sample was included in a study of PD-1 blockade in mismatch repair-deficient tumors. Study background: Patients had approximately 11 mismatch repair-deficient cancer types and were previously treated and progressing. Study results and caveats: Tumor-resident clones, often undetectable pretreatment in blood, expanded then contracted after pembrolizumab.

Generated by immunoSEQ multiplex PCR, the TCRdb table keeps only in-frame clones and is missing some. In the table there are around 40,000 clones, approximately 80% of which are singletons. The CDR3 runs 12 residues. Germline CDR1 reads SGHRS; CDR2 reads YFSETQ. Every patient had mismatch repair deficiency by PCR or immunohistochemistry. TCRs were sequenced from a few patients responding to pembrolizumab. The V gene is TRBV5-1, the J gene TRBJ1-2, with 10 positions matching TRBD1. The sequence derives from an adult with mismatch repair-deficient cancer. This material consisted of PBMCs, taken approximately 9 months after starting pembrolizumab. CDR3 in amino acids: CASRPGTGVFSF. The CDR3 region has the DNA TGCGCCAGCAGGCCCGGGACAGGGGTTTTCAGCTTC.